This TCR beta chain was recorded in a study of shared clonotypes between healthy human individuals. Trimming removed 5 bases at V and 0 bases at J, with 7 bases between. Germline-derived CDR1 and CDR2 are LNHDA and SQIVND (reference sequence). This CDR3 is built from 14 residues. Naive CD8 cells were CD45RO-negative, positively selected for CCR7, excluding terminally differentiated effector memory CD45RA+ cells. This clone appeared a single time. What it binds is unknown. Authors' methods: Owing to the provision of junction-only sequences devoid of quality scores by immunoSEQ, filtering differed. The repertoire was sequenced with immunoSEQ multiplex PCR; TCRdb's copy has only in-frame clones and lacks some. From that table come the V and J calls and clone size; the DNA was used to work out D and trimming. This sample carries about 2.1 million clones, 93% of them seen once, and the ten largest clones take 1.5% to 2%.

Whole-study results and caveats: Represented diversity (both genetic and exposure-history) was limited by the small number of donors.

This rearrangement joins TRBV19 to TRBJ2-2; no clear D gene. Sequencing was carried out using naive CD8+ T cells from PBMCs. The source of this sequence is a man aged 18 to 35 in good health. Some clones in this sample may be carry-over from other donors' samples. CDR3 protein: CASSLAANTGELFF. In nucleotides, the CDR3 is TGTGCCAGTAGTTTGGCAGCGAACACCGGGGAGCTGTTTTTT.